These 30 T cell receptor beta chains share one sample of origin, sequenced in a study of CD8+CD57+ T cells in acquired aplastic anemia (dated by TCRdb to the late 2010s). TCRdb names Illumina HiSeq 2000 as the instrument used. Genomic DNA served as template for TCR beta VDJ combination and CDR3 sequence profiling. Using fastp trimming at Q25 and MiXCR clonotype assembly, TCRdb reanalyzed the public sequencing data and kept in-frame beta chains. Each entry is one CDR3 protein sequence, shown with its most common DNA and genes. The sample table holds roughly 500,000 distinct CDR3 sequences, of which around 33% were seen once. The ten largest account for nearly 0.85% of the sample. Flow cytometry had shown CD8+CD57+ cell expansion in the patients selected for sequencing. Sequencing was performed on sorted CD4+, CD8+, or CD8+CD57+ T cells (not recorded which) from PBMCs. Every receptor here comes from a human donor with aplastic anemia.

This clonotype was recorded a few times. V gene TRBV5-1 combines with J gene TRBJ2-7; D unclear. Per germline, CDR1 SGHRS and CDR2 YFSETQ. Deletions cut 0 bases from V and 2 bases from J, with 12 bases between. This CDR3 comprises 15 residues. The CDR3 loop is CASSLDLGPAYEQYF. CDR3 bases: TGCGCCAGCAGCTTGGATCTAGGTCCCGCCTACGAGCAGTACTTC.

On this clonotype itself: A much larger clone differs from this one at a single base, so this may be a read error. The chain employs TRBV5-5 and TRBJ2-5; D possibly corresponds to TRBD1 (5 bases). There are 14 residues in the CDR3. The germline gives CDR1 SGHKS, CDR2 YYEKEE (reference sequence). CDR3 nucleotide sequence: TGCGCCAGCAGCTTGGTCGACAGTCAAGAGACCCAGTACTTC. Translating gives CASSLVDSQETQYF.

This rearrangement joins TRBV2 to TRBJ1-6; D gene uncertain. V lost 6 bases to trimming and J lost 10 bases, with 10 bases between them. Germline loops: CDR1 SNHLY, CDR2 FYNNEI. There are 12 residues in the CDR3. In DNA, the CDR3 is TGTGCCAGCAGCGCGGATGGGTCACCCCTCCACTTT. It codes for CASSADGSPLHF.

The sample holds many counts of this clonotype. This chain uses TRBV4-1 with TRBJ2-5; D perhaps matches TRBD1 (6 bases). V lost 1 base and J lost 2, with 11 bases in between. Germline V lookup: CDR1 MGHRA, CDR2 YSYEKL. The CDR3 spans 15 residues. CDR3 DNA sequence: TGCGCCAGCAGCCAAGGGATAGGACAGCAAGAGACCCAGTACTTC. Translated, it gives CASSQGIGQQETQYF.

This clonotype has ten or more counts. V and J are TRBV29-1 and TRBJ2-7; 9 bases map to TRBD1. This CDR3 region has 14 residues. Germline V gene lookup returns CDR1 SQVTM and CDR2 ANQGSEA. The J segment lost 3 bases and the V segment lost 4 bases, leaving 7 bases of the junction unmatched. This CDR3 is CSVGTGTGFYEQYF. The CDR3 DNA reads TGCAGCGTTGGTACCGGGACAGGGTTCTACGAGCAGTACTTC.

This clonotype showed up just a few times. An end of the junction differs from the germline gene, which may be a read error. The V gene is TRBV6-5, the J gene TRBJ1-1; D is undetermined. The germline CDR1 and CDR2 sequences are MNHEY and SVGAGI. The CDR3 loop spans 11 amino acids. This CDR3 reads CASSYDSRELF. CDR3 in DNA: TGTGCCAGCAGTTACGACTCCCGGGAGCTCTTT.

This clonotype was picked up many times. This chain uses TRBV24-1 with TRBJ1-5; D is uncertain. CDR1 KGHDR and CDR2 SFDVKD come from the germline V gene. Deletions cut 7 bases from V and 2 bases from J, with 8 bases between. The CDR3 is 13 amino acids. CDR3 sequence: CATRPPGNQPQHF. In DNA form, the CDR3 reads TGTGCCACCAGGCCCCCAGGCAATCAGCCCCAGCATTTT.

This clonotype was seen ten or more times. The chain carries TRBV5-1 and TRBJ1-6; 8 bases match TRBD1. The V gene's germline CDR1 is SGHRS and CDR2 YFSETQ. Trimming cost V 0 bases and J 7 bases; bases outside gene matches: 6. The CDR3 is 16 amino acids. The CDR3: CASSLAAGTGNSPLHF. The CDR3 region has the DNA TGCGCCAGCAGCTTGGCCGCAGGGACAGGAAATTCACCCCTCCACTTT.

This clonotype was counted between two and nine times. The CDR3 nucleotides are TGCAGTGCTAGTACCCCTTCGGGAGATACGCAGTATTTT. Its protein is CSASTPSGDTQYF. This rearrangement joins TRBV20-1 to TRBJ2-3; no clear D. Germline V gene sequence: CDR1 DFQATT, CDR2 SNEGSKA (reference sequence). V was shortened by 3 bases and J by 5 bases, with 12 bases between the two germline ends. The CDR3 has 13 amino acids.

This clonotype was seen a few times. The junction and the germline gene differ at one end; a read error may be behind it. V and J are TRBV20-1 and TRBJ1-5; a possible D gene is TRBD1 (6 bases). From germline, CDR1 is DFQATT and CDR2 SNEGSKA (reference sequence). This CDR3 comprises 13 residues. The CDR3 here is CSAGGGPAQLQHF. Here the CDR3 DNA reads TGCAGTGCTGGAGGGGGGCCGGCCCAGCTCCAGCATTTT.

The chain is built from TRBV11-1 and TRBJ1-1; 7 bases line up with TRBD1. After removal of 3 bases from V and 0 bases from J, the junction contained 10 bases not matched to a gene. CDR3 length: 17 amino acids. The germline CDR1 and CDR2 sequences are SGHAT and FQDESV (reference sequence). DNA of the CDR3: TGTGCCAGCAGCTTCTACAGGGGTTCGTCGATGAACACTGAAGCTTTCTTT. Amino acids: CASSFYRGSSMNTEAFF.

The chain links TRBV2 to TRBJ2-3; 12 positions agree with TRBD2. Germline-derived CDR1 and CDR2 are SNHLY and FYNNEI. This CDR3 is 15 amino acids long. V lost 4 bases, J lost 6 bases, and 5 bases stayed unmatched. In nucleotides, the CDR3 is TGTGCCAGCAGTGTACAGGGACTAGCGGGCGATACGCAGTATTTT. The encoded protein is CASSVQGLAGDTQYF.

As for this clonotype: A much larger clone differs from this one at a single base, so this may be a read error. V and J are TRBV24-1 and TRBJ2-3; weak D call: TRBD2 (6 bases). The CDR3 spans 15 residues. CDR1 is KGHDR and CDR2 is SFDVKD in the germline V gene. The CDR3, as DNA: TGTGCCGCCAGTTATGGCGGGAAGAGCACAGATACGCAGTATTTT. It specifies CAASYGGKSTDTQYF.

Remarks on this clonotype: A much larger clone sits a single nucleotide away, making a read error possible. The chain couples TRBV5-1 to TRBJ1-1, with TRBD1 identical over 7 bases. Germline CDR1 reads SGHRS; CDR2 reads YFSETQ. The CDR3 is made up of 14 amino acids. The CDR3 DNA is TGCGCCAGCAGCGGGGTGACAGGGCACACTGGAGCTTTCTTT. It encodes CASSGVTGHTGAFF.

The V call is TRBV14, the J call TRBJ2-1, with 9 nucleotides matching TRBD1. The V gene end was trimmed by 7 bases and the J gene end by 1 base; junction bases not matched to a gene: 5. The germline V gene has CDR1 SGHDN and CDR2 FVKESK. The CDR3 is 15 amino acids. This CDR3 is CASTQTGGSYNEQFF. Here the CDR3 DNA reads TGTGCCAGCACCCAGACAGGGGGGTCCTACAATGAGCAGTTCTTC.

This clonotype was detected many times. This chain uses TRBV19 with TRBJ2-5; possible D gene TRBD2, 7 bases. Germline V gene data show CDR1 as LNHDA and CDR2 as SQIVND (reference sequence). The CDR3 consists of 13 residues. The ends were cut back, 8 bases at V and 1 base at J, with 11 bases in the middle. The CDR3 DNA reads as TGTGCCAGTGGGGGAGGGGGCCAAGAGACCCAGTACTTC. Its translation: CASGGGGQETQYF. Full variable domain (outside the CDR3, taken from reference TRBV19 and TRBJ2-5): DGGITQSPKYLFRKEGQNVTLSCEQNLNHDAMYWYRQDPGQGLRLIYYSQIVNDFQKGDIAEGYSVSREKKESFPLTVTSAQKNPTAFYLCASGGGGQETQYFGPGTRLLVL.

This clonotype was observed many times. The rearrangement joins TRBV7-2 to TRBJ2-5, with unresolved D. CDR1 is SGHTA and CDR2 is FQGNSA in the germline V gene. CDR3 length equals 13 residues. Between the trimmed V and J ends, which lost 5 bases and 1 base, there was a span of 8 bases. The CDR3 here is CASSPTFQETQYF. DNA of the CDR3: TGTGCCAGCAGCCCGACCTTCCAAGAGACCCAGTACTTC.

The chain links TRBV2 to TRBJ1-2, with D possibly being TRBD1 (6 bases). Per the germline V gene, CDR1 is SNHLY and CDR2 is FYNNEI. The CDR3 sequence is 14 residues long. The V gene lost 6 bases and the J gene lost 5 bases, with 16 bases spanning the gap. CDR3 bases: TGTGCCAGCAGCCCACTGGACAGTGGGTATGGCTACACCTTC. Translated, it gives CASSPLDSGYGYTF.

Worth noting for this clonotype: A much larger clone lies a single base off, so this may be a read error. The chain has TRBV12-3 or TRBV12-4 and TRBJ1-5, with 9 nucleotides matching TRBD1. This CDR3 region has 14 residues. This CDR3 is CASSWTGDNQLQHF. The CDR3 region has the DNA TGTGCCAGCAGCTGGACAGGGGACAATCAGCTCCAGCATTTT.

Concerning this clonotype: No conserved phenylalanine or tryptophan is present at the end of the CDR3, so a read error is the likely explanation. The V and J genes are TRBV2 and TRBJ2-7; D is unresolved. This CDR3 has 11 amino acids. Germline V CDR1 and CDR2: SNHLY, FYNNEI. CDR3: CASSEDYEQYL. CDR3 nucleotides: TGTGCCAGCAGCGAAGACTACGAGCAGTACCTC.

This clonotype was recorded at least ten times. The CDR3 DNA follows: TGTGCCATCAGTGAGTCGACTACTGCGGGACGGACCTCTGGGGCCAACGTCCTGACTTTC. It yields the protein CAISESTTAGRTSGANVLTF. The rearrangement uses TRBV10-3 and TRBJ2-6, with D possibly being TRBD2 (6 bases). The CDR3 is 20 amino acids. CDR1 is ENHRY, CDR2 SYGVKD, per germline. Trimming removed 0 bases from V and 0 bases from J, with 18 bases in between.

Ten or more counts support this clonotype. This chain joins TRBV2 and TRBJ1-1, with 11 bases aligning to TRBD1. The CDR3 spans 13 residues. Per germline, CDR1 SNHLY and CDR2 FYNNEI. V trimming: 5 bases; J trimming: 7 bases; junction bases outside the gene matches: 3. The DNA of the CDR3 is TGTGCCAGCAGTCGGACAGGGGGCGTTGAAGCTTTCTTT. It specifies CASSRTGGVEAFF.

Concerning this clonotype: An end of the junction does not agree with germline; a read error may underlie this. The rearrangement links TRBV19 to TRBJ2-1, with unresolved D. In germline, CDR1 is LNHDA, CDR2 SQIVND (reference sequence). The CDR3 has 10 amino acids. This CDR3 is CASSMGERFF. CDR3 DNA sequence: TGTGCCAGTAGTATGGGTGAGCGGTTCTTC.

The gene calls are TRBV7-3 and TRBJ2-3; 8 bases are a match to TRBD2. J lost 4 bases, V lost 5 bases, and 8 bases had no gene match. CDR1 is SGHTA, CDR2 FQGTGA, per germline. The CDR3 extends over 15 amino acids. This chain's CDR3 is CASSPAAGVADTQYF. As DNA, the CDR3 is TGTGCCAGCAGCCCCGCAGCGGGAGTCGCAGATACGCAGTATTTT.

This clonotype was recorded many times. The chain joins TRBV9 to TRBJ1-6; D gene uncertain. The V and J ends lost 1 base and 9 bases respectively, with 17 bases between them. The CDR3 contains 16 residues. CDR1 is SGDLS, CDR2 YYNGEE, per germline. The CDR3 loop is CASSVSPTVTTSPLHF. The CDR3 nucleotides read TGTGCCAGCAGCGTATCCCCCACAGTAACCACTTCACCCCTCCACTTT.

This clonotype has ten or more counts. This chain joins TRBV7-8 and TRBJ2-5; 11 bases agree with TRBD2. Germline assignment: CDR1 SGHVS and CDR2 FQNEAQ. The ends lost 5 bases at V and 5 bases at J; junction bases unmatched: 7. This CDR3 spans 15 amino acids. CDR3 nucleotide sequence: TGTGCCAGCAGCGTACTAGCGGGAGCCCCGGAGACCCAGTACTTC. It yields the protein CASSVLAGAPETQYF. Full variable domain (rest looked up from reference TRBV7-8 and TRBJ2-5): GAGVSQSPRYKVAKRGQDVALRCDPISGHVSLFWYQQALGQGPEFLTYFQNEAQLDKSGLPSDRFFAERPEGSVSTLKIQRTQQEDSAVYLCASSVLAGAPETQYFGPGTRLLVL.

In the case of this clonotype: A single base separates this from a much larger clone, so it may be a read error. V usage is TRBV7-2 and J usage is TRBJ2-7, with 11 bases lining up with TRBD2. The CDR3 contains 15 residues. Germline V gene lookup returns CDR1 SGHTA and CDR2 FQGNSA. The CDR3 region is CASSRTSGSGYKQYF. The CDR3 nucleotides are TGTGCCAGCAGCCGTACTAGCGGGAGCGGCTACAAGCAGTACTTC.

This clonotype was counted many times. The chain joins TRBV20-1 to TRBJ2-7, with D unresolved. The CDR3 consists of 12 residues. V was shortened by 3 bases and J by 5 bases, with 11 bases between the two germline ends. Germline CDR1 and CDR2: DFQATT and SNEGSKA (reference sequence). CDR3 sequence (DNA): TGCAGTGCTAGGGTGATAACGAACGAGCAGTACTTC. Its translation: CSARVITNEQYF.

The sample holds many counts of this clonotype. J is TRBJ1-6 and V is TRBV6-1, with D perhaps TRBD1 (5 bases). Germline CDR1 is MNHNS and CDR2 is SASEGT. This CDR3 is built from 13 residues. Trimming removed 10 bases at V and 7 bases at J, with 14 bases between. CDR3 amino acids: CAITQGLNSPLHF. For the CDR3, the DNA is TGTGCCATCACCCAGGGACTCAATTCACCCCTCCACTTT.

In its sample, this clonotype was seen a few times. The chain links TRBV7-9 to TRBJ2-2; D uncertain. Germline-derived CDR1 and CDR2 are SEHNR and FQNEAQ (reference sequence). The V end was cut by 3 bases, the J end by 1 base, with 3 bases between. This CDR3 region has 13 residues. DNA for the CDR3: TGTGCCAGCAGCTTCTTGAACACCGGGGAGCTGTTTTTT. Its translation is CASSFLNTGELFF.